This T cell receptor (beta chain) was recovered during a study of blood T cell repertoires in COVID-19 (dated by TCRdb to 2020 to 2021). Concerning the study at large: Samples from collaborators originated in the United States, Italy and Spain and spanned both the acute and convalescent phases of COVID-19. Where available, HLA class I and class II types were taken from metadata supplied by the sample provider and were not determined by assay-based typing. Deeply sampled blood TCRbeta repertoires from subjects exposed to, actively infected with, or recovered from COVID-19 were included in the dataset. The repertoires were made available in a free public database intended to serve as a resource for research on the immune response to SARS-CoV-2. Samples were obtained from the ongoing ImmuneRACE study (first 160 participants) and from approximately 1,200 subjects provided by 6 global collaborators. The prospective study material was composed of cDNA or gDNA derived from T cells, B-cell-depleted T cells, or PBMCs. A de-identified subject ID, COVID-19 status, age in years and sex were almost always included in the sample metadata.

Whole blood was collected in K2EDTA tubes by collaborating institutions according to the institutions' own protocols. Collaborator samples were shipped for TCRbeta analysis as frozen whole blood, isolated PBMCs, or DNA extracted from either sample type. TCRbeta CDR3 regions were amplified from genomic DNA by means of the immunoSEQ Assay, a bias-controlled multiplex PCR. For the original study's pipeline: The number of nucleated cells in each sample was estimated from the amplification of reference gene primers within the assay. To quantify the absolute abundance of each unique TCRbeta CDR3 rearrangement, sequence reads were collapsed and filtered. For each sample, productive Simpson clonality was calculated as the square root of Simpson's diversity index over productive rearrangements. Entries here come from immuneACCESS through TCRdb and include only in-frame sequences with V and J called. Some clones fail to appear in such tables; in the studies checked, an unresolved V gene covers under half of the shortfall, and the cause of the remainder is unknown. V and J calls and clone size follow that table, whereas D and trimming were derived from the DNA. In this sample the table shows roughly 250,000 clones, more than 75% of which occur a single time. About 2.1% of the sample goes to the ten largest clones.

Notes on this clone: Which antigen it targets is not known. Nothing much larger sits one base from this clone, and base qualities are not available.

CDR1 SGHTA and CDR2 FQGNSA were looked up in the germline V gene. V is shortened by 3 bases, J by 0 bases, and the region joining them spans 9 bases. The CDR3, cysteine through phenylalanine, is 14 amino acids long. Only the CDR3 DNA is retained, 42 bases long and in frame from the first base. Broad study findings and their caveats: The quantity of clinical and demographic metadata differed by source and by participant and was supplied without curation.

The receptor's source is a woman in her 50s with acute or convalescent COVID-19. The sequenced sample was peripheral blood. Recombination connected TRBV7-2 to TRBJ2-7; the D region possibly corresponds to TRBD2 (5 bases align). The CDR3 protein: CASSFGGDSYEQYF. The bases read TGTGCCAGCAGCTTCGGAGGAGACTCCTACGAGCAGTACTTC.